A selection of T cell receptor beta chains follows, all from one sample in a study of PD-1 blockade in classical Hodgkin lymphoma. Generated by immunoSEQ multiplex PCR, the TCRdb table keeps only in-frame clones and is missing some. The table lists about 5,600 clones, under 90% of them singletons, with under 13% in the top ten. The starting material was CD8+ T cells from blood, obtained at baseline. These receptor sequences come from a human donor with classical Hodgkin lymphoma. Each CDR3 is given with its conserved first and last residue. A D gene is named only where the DNA matches it firmly. Not all rows give a size; the values are once, few, many and, for expanded clones, a class.

len	v_gene	abundance	j_gene	d_gene	CDR3nt	CDR3aa
19	TRBV6-1	once	TRBJ2-7	TRBD1	TGTGCCAGCAGTGACCCTGAATCTCTCTGGACAGGGAGCTCCTACGAGCAGTACTTC	CASSDPESLWTGSSYEQYF
15	TRBV6-6	.	TRBJ2-7	.	TGTGCCAGCAGTCCGGAAAACAGGGCCTCACACGAGCAGTACTTC	CASSPENRASHEQYF
13	TRBV11-2	.	TRBJ1-2	.	TGTGCCAGCAGCTTAGGAGCAGGCTATGGCTACACCTTC	CASSLGAGYGYTF
13	TRBV7-2	.	TRBJ1-6	.	TGTGCCAGCAGGGGACCCGGGTTTTCGTCCCTCCACTTT	CASRGPGFSSLHF
14	TRBV28	.	TRBJ1-2	.	TGTGCCAGCAGTGGGACTGAAAGGAACTATGGCTACACCTTC	CASSGTERNYGYTF
19	TRBV5-6	once	TRBJ1-6	.	TGTGCCAGCAGCTTGGGAATTGTCAGCGGGCTCCCCAACGACTCACCCCTCCACTTT	CASSLGIVSGLPNDSPLHF
15	TRBV29-1	.	TRBJ2-2	TRBD2	TGCAGCGTTGAGCGAGCGGGGGGGCCGGCTGGGGAGCTGTTTTTT	CSVERAGGPAGELFF
14	TRBV7-6	few	TRBJ2-7	.	TGTGCCAGCAGCTCGAGCGGTAGGGGTGACGAGCAGTACTTC	CASSSSGRGDEQYF
13	TRBV9	.	TRBJ2-3	.	TGTGCCAGCAGCGTAGGGGACTCAGATACGCAGTATTTT	CASSVGDSDTQYF
14	TRBV30	.	TRBJ1-1	.	TGTGCCTGGAGTGTACGCTCAGCGAACACTGAAGCTTTCTTT	CAWSVRSANTEAFF
14	TRBV4-2	.	TRBJ1-4	.	TGTGCCAGCAGCCAAGACCTAGACGGGGAAAAACTGTTTTTT	CASSQDLDGEKLFF
12	TRBV11-3	.	TRBJ1-2	.	TGTGCCAGCAGCTTCCAGGGAAGGGGCTACACCTTC	CASSFQGRGYTF
13	TRBV19	.	TRBJ1-1	.	TGTGCCACTTCCGGGGGGGTGAACACTGAAGCTTTCTTT	CATSGGVNTEAFF
17	TRBV28	.	TRBJ1-5	TRBD1	TGTGCCAGCATCGTAACCGGGACAGTTTATAGCAATCAGCCCCAGCATTTT	CASIVTGTVYSNQPQHF
14	TRBV5-6	.	TRBJ2-1	.	TGTGCCAGCAGCTTGGATCTCAATTACAATGAGCAGTTCTTC	CASSLDLNYNEQFF
14	TRBV21-1	.	TRBJ1-1	.	TGTGCCAGCAGCAAAGTTGGCTCGGACACTGAAGCTTTCTTT	CASSKVGSDTEAFF
13	TRBV7-2	.	TRBJ2-1	.	TGTGCCAGCGGCGCCGATTCCTACAATGAGCAGTTCTTC	CASGADSYNEQFF
15	TRBV7-2	.	TRBJ1-3	.	TGTGCCAGCAGCTCCTCTACAGGGCACGGAAACACCATATATTTT	CASSSSTGHGNTIYF
13	TRBV19	once	TRBJ2-2	.	TGTGCCAGTAGTATACTGGGTGCCGGGGAGCTGTTTTTT	CASSILGAGELFF
13	TRBV9	.	TRBJ2-2	.	TGTGCCAGCAGCGTAACAGGAAGCGGGGAGCTGTTTTTT	CASSVTGSGELFF
11	TRBV30	.	TRBJ1-1	.	TGTGCTCTCCAGGAAGGACTGGAGGCTTTCTTT	CALQEGLEAFF
14	TRBV15	once	TRBJ2-5	TRBD2	TGTGCCACCACCTGGGGAGGGTCTCGAGAGACCCAGTACTTC	CATTWGGSRETQYF
16	TRBV21-1	.	TRBJ2-3	.	TGTGCCAGCAGCAAAAGGTTCACCGTATATTCAGATACGCAGTATTTT	CASSKRFTVYSDTQYF
12	TRBV19	.	TRBJ2-7	.	TGTGCCAGTAGTATTGGAGGGCGCGAGCAGTACTTC	CASSIGGREQYF
14	TRBV28	.	TRBJ1-6	TRBD1	TGTGCCAGCAGACCGGACAGGGTCAATTCACCCCTCCACTTT	CASRPDRVNSPLHF
16	TRBV10-2	once	TRBJ2-1	TRBD2	TGCGCCAGCAGCCCCCCACTAGCGATCTCCTACAATGAGCAGTTCTTC	CASSPPLAISYNEQFF
11	TRBV7-9	.	TRBJ2-5	.	TGTGCCAGCCAAGGTTTAGAGACCCAGTACTTC	CASQGLETQYF
12	TRBV28	.	TRBJ1-1	.	TGTGCCAGCCTTTTCCGGGGCAGTGAAGCTTTCTTT	CASLFRGSEAFF
15	TRBV9	.	TRBJ1-2	.	TGTGCCAGCAGCGAGGCCCCCACAGTTTCCTATGGCTACACCTTC	CASSEAPTVSYGYTF
16	TRBV7-9	.	TRBJ1-2	TRBD1	TGTGCCAGCAGCCTCGGACAGGGGGCGCATGGACACGGCTACACCTTC	CASSLGQGAHGHGYTF
16	TRBV27	.	TRBJ2-3	TRBD2	TGTGCCAGCAGTTTAGAAACTAGCGGGGGCCCAGATACGCAGTATTTT	CASSLETSGGPDTQYF
16	TRBV4-3	.	TRBJ1-2	.	TGCGCCAGCAGCCAAGCAGTGGTCCGGCCCGACTATGGCTACACCTTC	CASSQAVVRPDYGYTF
12	TRBV28	few	TRBJ1-5	.	TGTGCCAGCACCCCGGGCAATCAGCCCCAGCATTTT	CASTPGNQPQHF